This T cell receptor beta chain came from a study of response to subunit inactivated influenza vaccine. MiXCR, applied by TCRdb to the RT-PCR reads, yields one record per CDR3 protein. The table lists 530,000 or so distinct CDR3 sequences, approximately 12% of them singletons. This clonotype was seen a handful of times. The antigen remains unidentified. Study-level findings and limits: With each seasonal influenza vaccination, the authors suggested, few new T cells are recruited.

CDR3 length: 15 amino acids. After removal of 3 bases from V and 9 bases from J, the junction contained 11 bases not matched to a gene. This TCR derives from a man over 45 who received an inactivated influenza vaccine. Sequenced here: PBMCs from blood, sampled on the day of vaccination. V and J are TRBV12-3 or TRBV12-4 and TRBJ2-1, with 7 positions matching TRBD2. This CDR3 reads CASSLRSGIRVEQFF. Here the CDR3 DNA reads TGTGCCAGCAGTTTGCGGAGCGGGATACGCGTTGAGCAGTTCTTC.